This entry is about one T cell receptor (beta chain). What this receptor recognizes is not known. No qualities accompany the bases; no much larger clone lies one base away. These data come from a study of identical twins (dated by TCRdb to about 2016). Notes on the research overall: To test whether fetal clonotypes persist, the study used deep sequencing on TCR alpha and beta repertoires from monozygotic twins, unrelated adults of various ages, and cord blood. To rule out contamination, replicate twin experiments were performed at different times with different library preparation protocols.

Paper-wide results and their limitations: Abundant cord blood beta clonotypes had fewer insertions, young adult naive repertoires showed a similar but weaker trend, and memory repertoires showed no such trend. Compared with coincidental sharing between unrelated individuals, out-of-frame TCR alpha sequences shared between twins showed an excess of sequences with low generation probability. Because the same donors could not be followed over many years, the conclusions depended on cross-sectional statistical analysis. Out-of-frame TCR alpha sharing in monozygotic twins was systematically underestimated by recombination models, whereas sharing between unrelated individuals was in agreement with the recombination models. A weaker excess of twin sharing was found in beta out-of-frame sequences because the signal-to-noise ratio was lowered by fewer shared sequences. Zero-insertion analyses could be partly confounded by invariant T cells such as MAIT and iNKT, though diverse VJ usage argued against such confounding for most clonotypes.

To prepare the library, 5' RACE was applied. Sequencing relied on an Illumina HiSeq 2000. Template switching added a universal primer binding site, and the final cDNA carried a unique molecular identifier that allowed TCR cDNA molecules to be counted accurately. Specific primers in the conserved constant-segment region were used to synthesize first-strand cDNA for the TCR alpha and beta chains. Each cDNA library was double barcoded, with a SMART-Mk sample barcode plus Illumina barcodes, to control for contamination. Two successive PCR steps introduced TruSeq adapter sequences along with Illumina sample barcodes. The TCR alpha and beta cDNA libraries were sequenced on the Illumina HiSeq platform using custom primers. The paper's data handling went like this. MiGEC processed the raw reads to extract unique molecular identifiers, while MiXCR was used to determine the CDR3 positions. For each individual, recombination models were inferred using an EM algorithm with the repgenHMM and IGoR tools. Shared clonotype analysis was performed with the tcR package in R, normalizing sharing by the product of cloneset sizes. Out-of-frame nonproductive sequences were analyzed to study raw recombination free of thymic and clonal selection effects. TCRdb cleaned the public reads at Q25 with fastp, built clones with MiXCR and kept in-frame beta chains. For every CDR3 protein sequence, its rows merge into one entry that carries the most common genes and DNA. None of the V and J calls come from the authors' own analysis; TCRdb made them. The sample profile shows 1.5 million or so distinct CDR3 sequences; more than 30% of them were found once. About 0.27% of the sample is taken by the ten largest.

Every donor in the study was a healthy Caucasian. The sequenced material came from cord blood. The source is a newborn girl in good health.

CDR3 sequence: CSARADRGRGQPQHF. The nucleotide sequence is given as TGCAGTGCTAGAGCGGACAGGGGGCGAGGGCAGCCCCAGCATTTT. The chain joins TRBV20-1 to TRBJ1-5, and TRBD1 aligns with 11 junction nucleotides. CDR1 is given as DFQATT and CDR2 as SNEGSKA, both from the germline V gene (reference sequence). V and J are trimmed by 1 base and 7 bases, and the gene matches miss 6 bases of the junction. CDR3 length: 15 amino acids, cysteine to phenylalanine. This entry keeps only the CDR3 DNA: 45 bases, framed from base 1.